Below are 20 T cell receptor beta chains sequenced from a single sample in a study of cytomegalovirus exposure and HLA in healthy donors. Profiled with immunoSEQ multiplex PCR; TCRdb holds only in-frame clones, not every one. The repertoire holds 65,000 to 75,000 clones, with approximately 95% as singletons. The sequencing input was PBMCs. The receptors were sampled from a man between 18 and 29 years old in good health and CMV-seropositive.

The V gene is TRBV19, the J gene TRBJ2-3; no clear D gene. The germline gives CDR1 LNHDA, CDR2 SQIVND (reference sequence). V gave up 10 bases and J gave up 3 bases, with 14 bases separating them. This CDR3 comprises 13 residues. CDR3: CATQWAPTDTQYF. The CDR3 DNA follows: TGTGCCACTCAGTGGGCGCCAACAGATACGCAGTATTTT.

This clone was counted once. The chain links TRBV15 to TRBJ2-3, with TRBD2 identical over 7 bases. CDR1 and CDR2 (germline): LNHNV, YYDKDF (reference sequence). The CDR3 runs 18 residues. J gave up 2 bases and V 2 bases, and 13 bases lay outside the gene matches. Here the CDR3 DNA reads TGTGCCACCAGCAGACCCCCAGCGGGGAAGGGCTACACAGATACGCAGTATTTT. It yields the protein CATSRPPAGKGYTDTQYF.

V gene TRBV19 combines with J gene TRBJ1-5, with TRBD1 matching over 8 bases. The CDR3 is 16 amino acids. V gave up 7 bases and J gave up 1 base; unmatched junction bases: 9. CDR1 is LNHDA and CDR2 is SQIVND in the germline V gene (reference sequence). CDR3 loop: CASTPDRETSNQPQHF. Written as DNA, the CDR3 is TGTGCCAGTACCCCGGACAGGGAGACGAGCAATCAGCCCCAGCATTTT. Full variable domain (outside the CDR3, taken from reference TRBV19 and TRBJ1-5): DGGITQSPKYLFRKEGQNVTLSCEQNLNHDAMYWYRQDPGQGLRLIYYSQIVNDFQKGDIAEGYSVSREKKESFPLTVTSAQKNPTAFYLCASTPDRETSNQPQHFGDGTRLSIL.

The CDR3 nucleotides read TGTGCCATCAGTGGGGGACAGGAGAACTACGAGCAGTACTTC. This sequence encodes CAISGGQENYEQYF. This chain connects TRBV10-3 to TRBJ2-7; TRBD1 aligns across 8 bases. V was clipped by 4 bases and J by 3 bases; unmatched bases: 5. CDR1 is ENHRY and CDR2 is SYGVKD in the germline V gene. This CDR3 has 14 residues.

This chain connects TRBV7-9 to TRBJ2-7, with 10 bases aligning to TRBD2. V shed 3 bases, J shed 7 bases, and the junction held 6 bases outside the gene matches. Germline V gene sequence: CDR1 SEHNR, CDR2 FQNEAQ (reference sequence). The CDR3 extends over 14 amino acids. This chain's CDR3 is CASSLSGRATEQYF. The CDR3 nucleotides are TGTGCCAGCAGCTTGAGCGGGAGGGCCACGGAGCAGTACTTC.

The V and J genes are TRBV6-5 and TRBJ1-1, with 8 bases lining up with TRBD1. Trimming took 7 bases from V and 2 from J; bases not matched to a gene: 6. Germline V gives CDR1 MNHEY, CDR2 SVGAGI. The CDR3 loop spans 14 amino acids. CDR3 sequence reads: CASTTGQGNTEAFF. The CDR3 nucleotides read TGTGCCAGCACCACCGGACAGGGAAACACTGAAGCTTTCTTT.

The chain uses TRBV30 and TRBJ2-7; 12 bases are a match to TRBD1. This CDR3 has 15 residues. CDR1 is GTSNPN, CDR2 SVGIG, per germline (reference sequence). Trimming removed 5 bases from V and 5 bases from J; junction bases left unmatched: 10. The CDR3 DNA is TGTGCCTGGGTCTATCCGGGACAGGGGGCAAACGAGCAGTACTTC. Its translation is CAWVYPGQGANEQYF.

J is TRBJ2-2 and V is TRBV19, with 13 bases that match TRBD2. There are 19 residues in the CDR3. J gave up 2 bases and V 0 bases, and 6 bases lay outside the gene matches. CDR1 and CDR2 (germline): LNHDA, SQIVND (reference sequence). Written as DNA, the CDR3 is TGTGCCAGTAGTATAGAGGGACTAGCGGGAACTGGAAACACCGGGGAGCTGTTTTTT. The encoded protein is CASSIEGLAGTGNTGELFF.

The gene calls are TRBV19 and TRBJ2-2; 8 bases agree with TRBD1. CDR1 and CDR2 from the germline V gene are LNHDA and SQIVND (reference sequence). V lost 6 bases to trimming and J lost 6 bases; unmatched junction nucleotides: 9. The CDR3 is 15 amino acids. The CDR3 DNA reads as TGTGCCAGTAGGGGATCGACAGGGGAAGCCGGGGAGCTGTTTTTT. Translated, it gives CASRGSTGEAGELFF.

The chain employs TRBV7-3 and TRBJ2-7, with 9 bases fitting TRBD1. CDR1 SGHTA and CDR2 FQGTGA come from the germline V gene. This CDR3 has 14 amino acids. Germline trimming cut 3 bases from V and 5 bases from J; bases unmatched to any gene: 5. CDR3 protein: CASSLDRGTNEQYF. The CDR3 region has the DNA TGTGCCAGCAGCTTGGACAGGGGAACGAACGAGCAGTACTTC.

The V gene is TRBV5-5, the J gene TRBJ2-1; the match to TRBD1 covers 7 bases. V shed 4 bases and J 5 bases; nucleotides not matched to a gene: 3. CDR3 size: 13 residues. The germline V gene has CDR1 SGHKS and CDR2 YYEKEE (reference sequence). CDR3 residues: CASSPDRNNEQFF. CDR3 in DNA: TGTGCCAGCAGCCCGGACAGGAACAATGAGCAGTTCTTC.

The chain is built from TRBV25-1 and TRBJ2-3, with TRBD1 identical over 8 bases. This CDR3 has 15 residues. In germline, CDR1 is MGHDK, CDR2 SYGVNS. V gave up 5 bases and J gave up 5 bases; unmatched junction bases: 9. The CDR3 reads CASSFSGGAGDTQYF. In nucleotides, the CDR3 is TGTGCCAGCAGTTTTTCAGGGGGCGCGGGAGATACGCAGTATTTT.

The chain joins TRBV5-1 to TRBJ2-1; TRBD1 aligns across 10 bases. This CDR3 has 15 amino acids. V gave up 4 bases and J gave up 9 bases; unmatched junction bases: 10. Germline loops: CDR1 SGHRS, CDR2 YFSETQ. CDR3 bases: TGCGCCAGCAGCCCGGGACAGGGGAAGGCTGGTGAGCAGTTCTTC. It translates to CASSPGQGKAGEQFF.

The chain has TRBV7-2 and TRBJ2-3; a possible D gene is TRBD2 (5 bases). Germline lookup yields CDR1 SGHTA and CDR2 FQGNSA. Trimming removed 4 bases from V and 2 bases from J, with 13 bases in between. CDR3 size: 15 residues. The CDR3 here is CASSSQRTFTDTQYF. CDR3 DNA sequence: TGTGCCAGCAGCTCCCAGCGGACCTTCACAGATACGCAGTATTTT.

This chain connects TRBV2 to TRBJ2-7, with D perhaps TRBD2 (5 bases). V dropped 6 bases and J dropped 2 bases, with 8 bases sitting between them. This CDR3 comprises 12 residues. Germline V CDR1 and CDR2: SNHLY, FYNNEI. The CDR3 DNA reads TGTGCCAGCAGACCCGGGACCTACGAGCAGTACTTC. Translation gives CASRPGTYEQYF.

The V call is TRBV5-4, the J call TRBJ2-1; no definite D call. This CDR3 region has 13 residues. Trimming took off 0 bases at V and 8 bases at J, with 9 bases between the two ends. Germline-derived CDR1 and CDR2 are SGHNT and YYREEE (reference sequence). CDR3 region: CASSLVGQDEQFF. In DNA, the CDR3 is TGTGCCAGCAGCTTGGTGGGTCAGGATGAGCAGTTCTTC. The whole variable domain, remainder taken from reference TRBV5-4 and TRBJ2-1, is ETGVTQSPTHLIKTRGQQVTLRCSSQSGHNTVSWYQQALGQGPQFIFQYYREEENGRGNFPPRFSGLQFPNYSSELNVNALELDDSALYLCASSLVGQDEQFFGPGTRLTVL.

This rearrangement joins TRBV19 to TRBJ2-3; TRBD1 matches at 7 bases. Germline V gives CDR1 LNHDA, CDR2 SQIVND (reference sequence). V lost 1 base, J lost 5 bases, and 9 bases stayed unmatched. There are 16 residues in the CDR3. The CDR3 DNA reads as TGTGCCAGTAGTATAGGAGGGCAGGGGGAAAAAGATACGCAGTATTTT. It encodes CASSIGGQGEKDTQYF.

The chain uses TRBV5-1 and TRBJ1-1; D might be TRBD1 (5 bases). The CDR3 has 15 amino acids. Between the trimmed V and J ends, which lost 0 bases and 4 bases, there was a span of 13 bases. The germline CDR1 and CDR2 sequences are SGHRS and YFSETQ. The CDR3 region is CASSLDLGASTEAFF. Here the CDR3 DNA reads TGCGCCAGCAGCTTGGATCTAGGGGCTTCCACTGAAGCTTTCTTT.

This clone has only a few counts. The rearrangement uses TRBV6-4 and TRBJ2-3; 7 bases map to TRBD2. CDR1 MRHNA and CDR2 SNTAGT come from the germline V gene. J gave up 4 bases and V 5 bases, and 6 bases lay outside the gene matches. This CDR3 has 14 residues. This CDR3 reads CASSQNRGADTQYF. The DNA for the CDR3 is TGTGCCAGCAGTCAGAATCGGGGGGCAGATACGCAGTATTTT.

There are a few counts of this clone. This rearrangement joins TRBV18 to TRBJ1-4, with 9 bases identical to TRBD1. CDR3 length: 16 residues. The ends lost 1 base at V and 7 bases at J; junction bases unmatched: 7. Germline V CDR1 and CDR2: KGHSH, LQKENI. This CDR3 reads CASSPQSGQGSEKLFF. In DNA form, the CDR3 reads TGTGCCAGCTCACCACAGTCGGGACAGGGCAGTGAAAAACTGTTTTTT.